Below, 5 T cell receptor beta chains from the same sample are listed, as sequenced in a study of blood T cell repertoires in COVID-19. The table came from immunoSEQ multiplex PCR; TCRdb's copy has only in-frame clones and leaves some out. This table holds more than 300,000 clones, about 93% found once. The sample comprised peripheral blood. These receptors were obtained from a young woman who had recovered from COVID-19.

This rearrangement joins TRBV5-4 to TRBJ2-2; D is perhaps TRBD2 (5 bases). This CDR3 contains 16 residues. V lost 2 bases to trimming and J lost 6 bases, with 17 bases between them. Germline lookup yields CDR1 SGHNT and CDR2 YYREEE (reference sequence). The CDR3, as DNA: TGTGCCAGCAGCTTTATGTTCGGGATCCGGGCCGGGGAGCTGTTTTTT. It translates to CASSFMFGIRAGELFF.

The chain combines TRBV7-2 with TRBJ1-1, with D possibly being TRBD1 (6 bases). The V end was cut by 4 bases, the J end by 4 bases, with 19 bases between. From germline, CDR1 is SGHTA and CDR2 FQGNSA. The CDR3 spans 16 residues. The chain's CDR3 is CASSSGDTVLGTEAFF. In DNA form, the CDR3 reads TGTGCCAGCAGCTCCGGGGACACCGTTTTAGGCACTGAAGCTTTCTTT.

In its sample, this clone was seen once. This chain links TRBV3-1 (or the pseudogene TRBV3-2) with TRBJ2-4, with a possible D match to TRBD1 (6 bases). CDR1 LGHDT and CDR2 YNNKEL come from the germline V gene (reference sequence). This CDR3 comprises 17 residues. Trimming took 4 bases from V and 1 from J, leaving 17 bases between them. The CDR3 sequence: CASSRATGQWAKNIQYF. CDR3 DNA: TGTGCCAGCAGCCGAGCAACAGGGCAGTGGGCCAAAAACATTCAGTACTTC.

This chain joins TRBV6-5 and TRBJ1-1; the match to TRBD1 covers 7 bases. The trim removed 1 base at V and 1 base at J, leaving 6 bases unmatched. Germline V lookup: CDR1 MNHEY, CDR2 SVGAGI. The CDR3 totals 16 residues. The CDR3 nucleotides are TGTGCCAGCAGTTACTTAGGACAGGCCCCGAACACTGAAGCTTTCTTT. Protein product: CASSYLGQAPNTEAFF.

The table lists this clone with a few counts. The V gene is TRBV10-3, the J gene TRBJ1-6; D is unresolved. Germline V CDR1 and CDR2: ENHRY, SYGVKD. The V gene lost 11 bases and the J gene lost 5 bases, with 13 bases spanning the gap. CDR3 length equals 13 residues. DNA for the CDR3: TGTGCCTCTGGTAGGGAGGATAATTCACCCCTCCACTTT. Protein: CASGREDNSPLHF.